The 21 T cell receptor beta chains below were found in one sample sequenced in a study of shared clonotypes between healthy human individuals. Assay used: immunoSEQ multiplex PCR; TCRdb lists only in-frame clones, some missing. The repertoire holds some 2,500,000 clones, with 92% as singletons. The sequenced sample consisted of naive CD4+ T cells from PBMCs. Sample subset: CD45RA+ positively selected. Source of these receptors: a man between 18 and 29 years old in good health. Some clones in this sample may be carry-over from other donors' samples.

This clone was seen a single time. The same CDR3 can be traced to other DNA sequences in this sample. This sequence joins TRBV7-9 and TRBJ1-5; no definite D call. The CDR3 runs 13 residues. Trimming removed 3 bases from V and 1 base from J, with 4 bases in between. Per the germline V gene, CDR1 is SEHNR and CDR2 is FQNEAQ (reference sequence). In DNA form, the CDR3 reads TGTGCCAGCAGCTTTGGAAGCAATCAGCCCCAGCATTTT. It codes for CASSFGSNQPQHF.

The chain joins TRBV19 to TRBJ2-7, with TRBD2 as a possible D gene (6 bases). The germline V gene encodes CDR1 LNHDA and CDR2 SQIVND (reference sequence). Trimming removed 6 bases from V and 1 base from J, with 16 bases in between. The length of the CDR3 is 15 residues. CDR3 sequence (DNA): TGTGCCAGTAGGAAATCGGGCCGGGGGTCCTACGAGCAGTACTTC. This codes for CASRKSGRGSYEQYF.

The chain has TRBV11-2 and TRBJ2-7; 7 bases map to TRBD2. Trimming took 5 bases from V and 1 from J; bases not matched to a gene: 2. Per the germline V gene, CDR1 is SGHAT and CDR2 is FQNNGV. The CDR3 loop spans 13 amino acids. CDR3 nucleotide sequence: TGTGCCAGCAGCCCGCGGGGGTCCTACGAGCAGTACTTC. The encoded protein is CASSPRGSYEQYF.

This clone was seen a few times. The V gene is TRBV2, the J gene TRBJ1-1; the D is unclear. There are 13 residues in the CDR3. Looked up from germline, CDR1 is SNHLY and CDR2 is FYNNEI. The V and J ends lost 7 bases and 6 bases respectively, with 15 bases between them. DNA of the CDR3: TGTGCCAGCACCCCGCTAGGCATCGCTGAAGCTTTCTTT. Translating it yields CASTPLGIAEAFF.

The CDR3 loop reads CASRDSRQGAYNEQFF. CDR3 sequence (DNA): TGTGCCAGCAGAGATTCACGACAGGGGGCTTACAATGAGCAGTTCTTC. The chain recombines TRBV28 with TRBJ2-1; TRBD1 matches 10 bases. The CDR3 spans 16 residues. Germline CDR1 and CDR2: MDHEN and SYDVKM. With V trimmed by 6 bases and J by 4 bases, 9 bases remained unmatched.

This chain joins TRBV18 and TRBJ2-3; possible D gene TRBD1, 5 bases. The germline gives CDR1 KGHSH, CDR2 LQKENI. This CDR3 region has 15 residues. The V gene lost 0 bases and the J gene lost 7 bases, with 14 bases spanning the gap. CDR3 region: CASSPPSQGSNTQYF. In DNA form, the CDR3 reads TGTGCCAGCTCACCACCATCCCAGGGTTCAAATACGCAGTATTTT. The whole variable domain, remainder taken from reference TRBV18 and TRBJ2-3, is NAGVMQNPRHLVRRRGQEARLRCSPMKGHSHVYWYRQLPEEGLKFMVYLQKENIIDESGMPKERFSAEFPKEGPSILRIQQVVRGDSAAYFCASSPPSQGSNTQYFGPGTRLTVL.

The gene calls are TRBV9 and TRBJ2-3, with a tentative D call TRBD2 (6 bases). V lost 0 bases, J lost 5 bases, and 10 bases lay in between. The CDR3 sequence is 14 residues long. CDR1 and CDR2 (germline): SGDLS, YYNGEE. For the CDR3, the DNA is TGTGCCAGCAGCGTAGCGGGGGATGAAGATACGCAGTATTTT. It is translated as CASSVAGDEDTQYF.

The J gene is TRBJ1-5, the V gene TRBV19; D ambiguous. CDR1 is LNHDA and CDR2 is SQIVND in the germline V gene (reference sequence). This CDR3 comprises 13 residues. Deletions cut 6 bases from V and 1 base from J, with 7 bases between. DNA for the CDR3: TGTGCCAGTAGGCCGGGGAGCAATCAGCCCCAGCATTTT. It codes for CASRPGSNQPQHF.

V usage is TRBV30 and J usage is TRBJ2-3; 9 nucleotides match TRBD2. The V segment lost 3 bases and the J segment 4 bases; nucleotides outside the gene matches: 8. The CDR3 has 15 residues. Germline CDR1 is GTSNPN and CDR2 is SVGIG (reference sequence). The CDR3 protein is CAWRRGGRGADTQYF. The CDR3 region has the DNA TGTGCCTGGAGACGTGGCGGGAGGGGTGCAGATACGCAGTATTTT.

The chain has TRBV27 and TRBJ2-7; D is perhaps TRBD1 (6 bases). The length of the CDR3 is 14 residues. Trimming removed 6 bases at V and 4 bases at J, with 16 bases between. CDR1 is MNHEY and CDR2 is SMNVEV in the germline V gene (reference sequence). CDR3 residues: CASRKGVWEYEQYF. CDR3 in DNA: TGTGCCAGCAGGAAGGGGGTTTGGGAGTACGAGCAGTACTTC.

The CDR3 loop reads CASSLTTGVLGYTF. Written as DNA, the CDR3 is TGTGCCAGCAGTTTAACGACAGGGGTTCTCGGCTACACCTTC. The chain links TRBV28 to TRBJ1-2; 8 bases line up with TRBD1. There are 14 residues in the CDR3. The V gene end was trimmed by 2 bases and the J gene end by 8 bases; junction bases not matched to a gene: 7. Per germline, CDR1 MDHEN and CDR2 SYDVKM.

This clone has just a few counts. This CDR3 is also generated by other DNA sequences in the sample. J is TRBJ1-1 and V is TRBV19; D is undetermined. V gave up 2 bases and J gave up 2 bases, with 0 bases separating them. The CDR3 length is 11 residues. Germline CDR1 LNHDA, CDR2 SQIVND (reference sequence). CDR3 DNA sequence: TGTGCCAGTAGTATAAACACTGAAGCTTTCTTT. This sequence encodes CASSINTEAFF.

V and J are TRBV6-5 and TRBJ1-6; TRBD1 agrees at 8 bases. Trimming at V came to 6 bases and at J to 10 bases, leaving 11 bases not matched to a gene. CDR1 and CDR2 (germline): MNHEY, SVGAGI. This CDR3 has 15 amino acids. The CDR3 is CASSPGTGEWSPLHF. The CDR3 DNA follows: TGTGCCAGCAGCCCGGGGACAGGCGAGTGGTCACCCCTCCACTTT.

This clone was seen a single time. V gene TRBV7-2 combines with J gene TRBJ2-7; D gene uncertain. With 1 base removed from V and 3 bases from J, the gap between germline ends came to 22 bases. Germline-derived CDR1 and CDR2 are SGHTA and FQGNSA. CDR3 length equals 18 residues. The CDR3 is CASSLGPVGSARFYEQYF. Written as DNA, the CDR3 is TGTGCCAGCAGCTTAGGACCGGTGGGGTCCGCCCGCTTCTACGAGCAGTACTTC. The entire variable domain, with the rest obtained from reference TRBV7-2 and TRBJ2-7, is as follows: GAGVSQSPSNKVTEKGKDVELRCDPISGHTALYWYRQSLGQGLEFLIYFQGNSAPDKSGLPSDRFSAERTGGSVSTLTIQRTQQEDSAVYLCASSLGPVGSARFYEQYFGPGTRLTVT.

This clone was observed many times. The chain employs TRBV7-9 and TRBJ1-1, with 9 bases identical to TRBD1. The V segment lost 8 bases and the J segment 4 bases; nucleotides outside the gene matches: 8. The V gene's germline CDR1 is SEHNR and CDR2 FQNEAQ (reference sequence). This CDR3 spans 14 amino acids. DNA of the CDR3: TGTGCCAGCCAGTTAACAGGGGGCATCACTGAAGCTTTCTTT. Protein product: CASQLTGGITEAFF. Complete variable domain (other parts from reference TRBV7-9 and TRBJ1-1): DTGVSQNPRHKITKRGQNVTFRCDPISEHNRLYWYRQTLGQGPEFLTYFQNEAQLEKSRLLSDRFSAERPKGSFSTLEIQRTEQGDSAMYLCASQLTGGITEAFFGQGTRLTVV.

In regard to this clone: This same CDR3 is encoded by further DNA sequences in the sample. This chain connects TRBV7-2 to TRBJ1-5; D perhaps matches TRBD1 (5 bases). From germline, CDR1 is SGHTA and CDR2 FQGNSA. V gave up 3 bases and J gave up 2 bases, with 8 bases separating them. CDR3 length: 14 amino acids. CDR3 nucleotide sequence: TGTGCCAGCAGCTTGACCAGGGGCAATCAGCCCCAGCATTTT. Translating it yields CASSLTRGNQPQHF.

The J gene is TRBJ2-1, the V gene TRBV7-9; 8 positions agree with TRBD2. The V gene's germline CDR1 is SEHNR and CDR2 FQNEAQ (reference sequence). The CDR3 has 16 residues. The trim removed 2 bases at V and 4 bases at J, leaving 7 bases unmatched. The CDR3 here is CASSLRRIAGYNEQFF. CDR3 in DNA: TGTGCCAGCAGCTTACGGCGGATAGCGGGATACAATGAGCAGTTCTTC. Combining the CDR3 with reference TRBV7-9 and TRBJ2-1 gives the whole variable domain DTGVSQNPRHKITKRGQNVTFRCDPISEHNRLYWYRQTLGQGPEFLTYFQNEAQLEKSRLLSDRFSAERPKGSFSTLEIQRTEQGDSAMYLCASSLRRIAGYNEQFFGPGTRLTVL.

V gene TRBV6-1 combines with J gene TRBJ2-1; the D is unclear. CDR3 length: 13 residues. V was shortened by 7 bases and J by 5 bases, with 12 bases between the two germline ends. Germline V gene sequence: CDR1 MNHNS, CDR2 SASEGT. CDR3 amino acids: CASTRVLNNEQFF. For the CDR3, the DNA is TGTGCCAGCACAAGGGTGCTAAACAATGAGCAGTTCTTC.

This rearrangement joins TRBV28 to TRBJ2-6; D may be TRBD2 (6 bases). Trimming cost V 8 bases and J 0 bases, with 14 bases left between them. CDR1 is MDHEN and CDR2 is SYDVKM in the germline V gene. This CDR3 comprises 16 residues. CDR3 amino acids: CASGQGLTSGANVLTF. The CDR3 coding sequence is TGTGCCAGCGGGCAGGGACTTACCTCTGGGGCCAACGTCCTGACTTTC.

This clone was seen a handful of times. The chain uses TRBV7-2 and TRBJ1-1; the D is unclear. Germline CDR1 SGHTA, CDR2 FQGNSA. V shed 6 bases and J shed 0 bases, with 8 bases lying between them. There are 13 residues in the CDR3. The CDR3 spells CASSQTVNTEAFF. The DNA for the CDR3 is TGTGCCAGCAGTCAAACAGTGAACACTGAAGCTTTCTTT. The full variable domain, rest sourced from reference TRBV7-2 and TRBJ1-1, is GAGVSQSPSNKVTEKGKDVELRCDPISGHTALYWYRQSLGQGLEFLIYFQGNSAPDKSGLPSDRFSAERTGGSVSTLTIQRTQQEDSAVYLCASSQTVNTEAFFGQGTRLTVV.

J is TRBJ2-7 and V is TRBV21-1. TRBV21-1 is a pseudogene segment. The CDR3 is 14 amino acids. This CDR3 is CASSKVNKLGEQYF. Here the CDR3 DNA reads TGTGCCAGCAGCAAAGTGAACAAATTGGGCGAGCAGTACTTC.